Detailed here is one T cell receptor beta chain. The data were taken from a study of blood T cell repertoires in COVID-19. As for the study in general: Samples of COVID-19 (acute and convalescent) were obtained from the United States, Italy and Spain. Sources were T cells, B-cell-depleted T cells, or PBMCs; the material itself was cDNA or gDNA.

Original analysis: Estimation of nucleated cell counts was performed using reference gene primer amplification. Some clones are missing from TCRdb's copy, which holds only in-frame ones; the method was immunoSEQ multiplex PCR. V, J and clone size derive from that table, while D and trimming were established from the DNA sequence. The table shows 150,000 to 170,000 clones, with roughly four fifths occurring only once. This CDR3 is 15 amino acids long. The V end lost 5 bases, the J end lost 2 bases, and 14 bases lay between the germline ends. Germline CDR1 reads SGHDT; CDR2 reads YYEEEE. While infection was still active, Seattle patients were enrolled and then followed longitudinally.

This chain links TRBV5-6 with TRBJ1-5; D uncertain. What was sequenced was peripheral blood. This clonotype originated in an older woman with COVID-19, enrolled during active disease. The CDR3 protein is CASSTLGRGNQPQHF. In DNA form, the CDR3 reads TGTGCCAGCAGTACTCTTGGGCGCGGCAATCAGCCCCAGCATTTT.